This T cell receptor (beta chain) was sequenced for a study of T cells in Graves' hyperthyroidism and ophthalmopathy (dated by TCRdb to the late 2010s). Notes on the research overall: Peripheral blood samples were taken at initial diagnosis, before any treatment was given. Thyroid tissue and blood T-cell repertoires from roughly six Graves' hyperthyroidism patients were also compared in the study. Whether ophthalmopathy could be predicted prospectively was tested in an independent validation cohort made up of approximately 19 hyperthyroidism patients plus 17 patients who later progressed to ophthalmopathy. After sampling, hyperthyroidism patients received methimazole starting at 30 mg daily, and ophthalmopathy patients received high-dose intravenous methylprednisolone. TCR V-J signatures able to tell the groups apart were searched for in a discovery cohort of 90 to 100 patients, of whom more than 40 had Graves' ophthalmopathy and some 60 had stable Graves' hyperthyroidism. TCR Vbeta CDR3 sequencing of approximately 140 peripheral blood samples (over 40 ophthalmopathy, 75 to 80 hyperthyroidism and roughly 17 progressor patients) is reported in the paper. The roughly 91 discovery patients were randomly divided into training and test sets at a 7:3 ratio.

General conclusions and limits of the study: In validation, the model predicted progression to ophthalmopathy a median of roughly 6.1 months before onset, with roughly 71% sensitivity and about 72% specificity. Blood samples also contained most of the expanded thyroid clonotypes (frequency above 0.001), which suggests that blood repertoires may reflect thyroid immune responses. A model built on a 13 V-J signature distinguished ophthalmopathy from stable hyperthyroidism, reaching 87.88% sensitivity and under 84% specificity in cross-validation and 80%/75% in testing. No statistical method was used to fix the sample size in advance, and group allocation was not hidden from the investigators.

This clonotype was observed many times. The antigen this receptor binds is unknown. The sample holds no much larger clone one base away, and base qualities are not on file. The TCR beta CDR3 regions were amplified from RNA transcripts. The first round of RT-PCR for the TCR CDR3 was performed with the HTBI primer set and the Qiagen OneStep RT-PCR kit. Libraries were constructed in a second round of multiplex PCR, after which size selection and purification were carried out. Sequencing of the libraries was done on an Illumina HiSeq2000 using paired-end 100 bp reads. Regarding the original processing steps: Raw data were processed with SOAPnuke, discarding reads with adapters, uncalled bases, mean Phred below 15, or no exact constant-primer or identifier match. High-quality paired reads were merged with COPE v1.2.5, and unique nucleotide sequences were defined as clonotypes. Clonotypes were aligned to IMGT TRBV, TRBD and TRBJ reference segments using MiTCR v1.1. Analysis was restricted to V-J combinations with a frequency above 0.0001, which covered roughly 99% of repertoires. The TCS score was defined as F50 (clonal expansion) divided by E x V (chaos), with BLOSUM62-based TCRdist calculated between CDR3 peptides within each V-J. Welch's t-statistics and random forest reduced some 510 V-J features to roughly 13, which were used in a naive Bayes classifier (R e1071). TCRdb reanalyzed the raw reads on its own, using fastp at Q25 for trimming and MiXCR for clone calling, and kept in-frame beta chains. Entries are consolidated by CDR3 protein sequence, retaining the most common genes and DNA. What appears here as the V and J calls and clone size reflects TCRdb's work, not the paper's. The sample table shows about 640,000 distinct CDR3 sequences, and under 25% are seen once. The top ten clonotypes cover 30% to 40% of the sample.

The CDR3 contains 16 residues, cysteine and phenylalanine counted. The retained sequence is limited to the CDR3, 48 bases, with the frame set at the first base. Trimming takes 0 bases off V and 4 bases off J; junction bases not matched to a gene: 6. CDR1 and CDR2 are read off the germline V gene as SGHRS and YFSETQ. Ophthalmopathy patients had moderately to severely active disease, with a Clinical Activity Score of 3 or more, a NOSPECS grade of 4 or more, and a disease duration of less than 3 months. The study excluded patients with uncontrolled infections, other autoimmune diseases, pregnancy or lactation. Diagnoses were based on clinical symptoms, serum thyroxine and TRAb, thyroid ultrasound and orbital computed tomography. Ficoll-Paque density gradient centrifugation was used to isolate PBMCs from around 9.1 ml of fresh peripheral blood. Total RNA was extracted with Trizol reagent, and quality was checked on an Agilent 2100 Bioanalyzer.

The clonotype originates from a man younger than 45 with Graves' ophthalmopathy. The sample comprised blood. Recombination connected TRBV5-1 to TRBJ2-7; TRBD1 agrees with 11 junctional bases. The bases are TGCGCCAGCAGCTTGGGCGGACAGGGGGCGAGATACGAGCAGTACTTC. This sequence encodes CASSLGGQGARYEQYF.